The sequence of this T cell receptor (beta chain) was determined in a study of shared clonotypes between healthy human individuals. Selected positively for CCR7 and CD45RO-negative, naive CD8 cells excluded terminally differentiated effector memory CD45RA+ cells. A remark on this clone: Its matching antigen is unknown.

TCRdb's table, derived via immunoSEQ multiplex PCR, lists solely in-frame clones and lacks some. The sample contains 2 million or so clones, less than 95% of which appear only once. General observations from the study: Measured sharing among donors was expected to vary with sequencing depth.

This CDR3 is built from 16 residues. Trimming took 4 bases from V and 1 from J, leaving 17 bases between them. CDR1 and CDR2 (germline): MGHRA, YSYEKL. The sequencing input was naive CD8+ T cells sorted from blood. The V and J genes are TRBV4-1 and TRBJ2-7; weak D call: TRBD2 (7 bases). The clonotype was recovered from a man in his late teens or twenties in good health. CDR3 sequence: CASSRGGLAESYEQYF. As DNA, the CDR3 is TGCGCCAGCAGCCGGGGGGGGCTAGCGGAATCCTACGAGCAGTACTTC.